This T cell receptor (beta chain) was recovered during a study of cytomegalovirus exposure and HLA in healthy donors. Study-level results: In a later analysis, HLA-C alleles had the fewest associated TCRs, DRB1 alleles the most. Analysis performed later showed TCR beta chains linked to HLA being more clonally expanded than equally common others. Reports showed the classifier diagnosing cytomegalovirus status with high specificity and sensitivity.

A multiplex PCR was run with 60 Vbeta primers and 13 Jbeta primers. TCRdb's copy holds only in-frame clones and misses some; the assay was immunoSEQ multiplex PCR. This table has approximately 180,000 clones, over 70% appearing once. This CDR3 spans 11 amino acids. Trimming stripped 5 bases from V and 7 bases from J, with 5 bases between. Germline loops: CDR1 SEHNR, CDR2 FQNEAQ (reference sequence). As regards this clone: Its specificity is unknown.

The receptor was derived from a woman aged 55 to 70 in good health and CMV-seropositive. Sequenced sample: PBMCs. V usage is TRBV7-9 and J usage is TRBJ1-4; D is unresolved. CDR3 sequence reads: CASSLSEKLFF. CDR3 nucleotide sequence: TGTGCCAGCAGCCTAAGTGAAAAACTGTTTTTT.